The clone carrying this T cell receptor beta chain was seen more than once but under ten times. The germline gene is not matched at one end of the junction; a read error may be the cause. This sample stems from a study of regulatory T cells in long-lasting Graves disease. Time point indicated: newly diagnosed GD, antithyroid drugs for less than 3 months. RNA extracted from PBMCs served as the sequencing template. Libraries of TCR beta came from iRepertoire HTBI primers plus Arm-PCR of CDR3 regions. A single record per CDR3 protein comes from TCRdb applying MiXCR to the multiplex PCR reads. This sample has around 450,000 distinct CDR3 sequences, with about 16% found just once. The sample also formed part of further work on T cells in Graves' hyperthyroidism and ophthalmopathy.

The receptor's source is a woman aged 30 to 39 with Graves disease. This specimen consisted of peripheral blood mononuclear cells (PBMCs), obtained at new diagnosis, from a patient treated with antithyroid drugs.

Here the CDR3 reads CASRVLGGSSEQYF. In DNA form, the CDR3 reads TGTGCCAGCAGGGTTCTTGGAGGGTCCTCCGAGCAGTACTTC. The chain combines TRBV28 with TRBJ2-7, with TRBD2 as a possible D gene (6 bases). Germline V CDR1 and CDR2: MDHEN, SYDVKM. The CDR3 runs 14 residues. Combining the CDR3 with reference TRBV28 and TRBJ2-7 gives the whole variable domain DVKVTQSSRYLVKRTGEKVFLECVQDMDHENMFWYRQDPGLGLRLIYFSYDVKMKEKGDIPEGYSVSREKKERFSLILESASTNQTSMYLCASRVLGGSSEQYFGPGTRLTVT.